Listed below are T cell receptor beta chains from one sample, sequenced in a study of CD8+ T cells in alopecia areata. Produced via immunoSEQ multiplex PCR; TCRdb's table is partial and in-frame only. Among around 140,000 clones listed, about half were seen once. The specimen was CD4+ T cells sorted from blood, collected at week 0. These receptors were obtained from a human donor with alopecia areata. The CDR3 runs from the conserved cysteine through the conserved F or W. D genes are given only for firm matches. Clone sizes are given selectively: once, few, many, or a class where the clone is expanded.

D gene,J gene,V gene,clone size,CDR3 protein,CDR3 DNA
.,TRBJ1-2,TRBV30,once,CAWSARRERGYTF,TGTGCCTGGAGTGCCAGGAGGGAGCGCGGCTACACCTTC
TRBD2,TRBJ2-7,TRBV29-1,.,CSVVASGTDSYEQYF,TGCAGCGTTGTGGCTAGCGGGACCGACTCCTACGAGCAGTACTTC
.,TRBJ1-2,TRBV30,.,CAWGVGYTF,TGTGCCTGGGGAGTAGGCTACACCTTC
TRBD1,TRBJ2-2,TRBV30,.,CAWSEGTGGPGELFF,TGTGCCTGGAGTGAAGGGACAGGGGGCCCCGGGGAGCTGTTTTTT
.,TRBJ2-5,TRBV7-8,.,CASSFLERAETQYF,TGTGCCAGCAGCTTTCTAGAGAGGGCCGAGACCCAGTACTTC
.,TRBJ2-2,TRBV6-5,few,CASRKTRLTGELFF,TGTGCCAGCAGGAAAACCCGACTTACCGGGGAGCTGTTTTTT
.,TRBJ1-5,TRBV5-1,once,CASSPLAGSNQPQHF,TGCGCCAGCAGCCCACTGGCAGGTAGCAATCAGCCCCAGCATTTT
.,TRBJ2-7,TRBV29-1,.,CSVSWGYEQYF,TGCAGCGTTAGTTGGGGGTACGAGCAGTACTTC
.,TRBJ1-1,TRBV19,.,CASSPRGRVTPGNTEAFF,TGTGCCAGTAGTCCCCGAGGCAGAGTTACACCGGGGAACACTGAAGCTTTCTTT
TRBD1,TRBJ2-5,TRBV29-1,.,CSVGTGQETQYF,TGCAGCGTGGGGACAGGGCAAGAGACCCAGTACTTC
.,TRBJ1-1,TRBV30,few,CAWSPGRSNTEAFF,TGTGCCTGGAGTCCGGGACGGTCGAACACTGAAGCTTTCTTT
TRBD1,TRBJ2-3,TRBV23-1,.,CASSQTQMHGTGQFGGPTDTQYF,TGCGCCAGCAGTCAAACACAGATGCACGGGACAGGGCAATTCGGGGGACCGACAGATACGCAGTATTTT
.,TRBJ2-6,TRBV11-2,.,CASNGESGANVLTF,TGTGCCAGCAATGGCGAATCTGGGGCCAACGTCCTGACTTTC
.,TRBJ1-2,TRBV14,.,CASSHDRLYGYTF,TGTGCCAGCAGCCACGACAGACTCTATGGCTACACCTTC
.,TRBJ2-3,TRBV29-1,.,CSVRGADTQYF,TGCAGCGTACGGGGCGCAGATACGCAGTATTTT
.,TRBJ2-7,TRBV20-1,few,CSASPSHEQYF,TGCAGTGCTAGTCCGAGTCACGAGCAGTACTTC
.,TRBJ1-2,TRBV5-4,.,CASSLLKGRGYTF,TGTGCCAGCAGCTTACTGAAGGGTCGTGGCTACACCTTC
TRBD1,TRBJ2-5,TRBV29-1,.,CSVEDPGTGDTPETQYF,TGCAGCGTTGAAGATCCCGGGACAGGGGACACCCCAGAGACCCAGTACTTC
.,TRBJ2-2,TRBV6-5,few,CASSYVRQSTGELFF,TGTGCCAGCAGTTACGTGAGACAGAGTACCGGGGAGCTGTTTTTT
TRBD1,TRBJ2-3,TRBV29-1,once,CSGDREAGDTQYF,TGCAGCGGGGACAGGGAGGCGGGAGATACGCAGTATTTT
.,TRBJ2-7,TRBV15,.,CATSRLRHATNYEQYF,TGTGCCACCAGCAGGCTCCGCCATGCCACCAACTACGAGCAGTACTTC
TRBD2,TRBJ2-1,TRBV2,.,CASSYTGTSGIGGFF,TGTGCCAGCAGCTACACCGGGACTAGCGGGATAGGCGGGTTCTTC
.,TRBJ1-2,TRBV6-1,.,CASSVVPEGRGYTF,TGTGCCAGCAGTGTAGTACCGGAGGGGCGAGGCTACACCTTC
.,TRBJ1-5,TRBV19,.,CASSSGTVTFDGPQHF,TGTGCCAGTAGTTCCGGGACCGTGACGTTCGATGGGCCCCAGCATTTT
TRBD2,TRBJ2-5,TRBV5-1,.,CASSLVAGEGETQYF,TGCGCCAGCAGCTTGGTGGCGGGAGAAGGTGAGACCCAGTACTTC
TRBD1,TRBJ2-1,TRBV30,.,CAWSRGTELGFRGNEQFF,TGTGCCTGGAGTAGGGGGACAGAACTAGGATTTCGGGGCAATGAGCAGTTCTTC
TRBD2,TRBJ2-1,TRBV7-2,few,CASSPQKWEGYNEQFF,TGTGCCAGCAGCCCCCAGAAGTGGGAGGGTTACAATGAGCAGTTCTTC
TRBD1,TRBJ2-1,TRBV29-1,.,CSVRVPGTGLNEQFF,TGCAGCGTGAGGGTTCCCGGGACAGGTTTGAATGAGCAGTTCTTC
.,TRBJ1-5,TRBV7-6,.,CASGHPNQPQHF,TGTGCCAGCGGGCATCCAAATCAGCCCCAGCATTTT
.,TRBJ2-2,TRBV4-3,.,CASSPQKRIGELFF,TGCGCCAGCAGCCCCCAAAAGCGGATCGGGGAGCTGTTTTTT
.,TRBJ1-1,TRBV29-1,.,CSASEGGNTEAFF,TGCAGCGCTAGCGAGGGGGGTAACACTGAAGCTTTCTTT
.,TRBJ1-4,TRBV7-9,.,CASISPGGEKLFF,TGTGCCAGCATTTCACCGGGGGGTGAAAAACTGTTTTTT
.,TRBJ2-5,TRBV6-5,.,CASSYLMQGPQTQYF,TGTGCCAGCAGTTACCTTATGCAGGGGCCGCAGACCCAGTACTTC
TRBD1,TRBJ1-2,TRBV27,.,CASRPQGPRGYTF,TGTGCCAGCAGGCCACAGGGGCCGCGTGGCTACACCTTC
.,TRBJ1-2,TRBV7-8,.,CASSWTEGNYGYTF,TGTGCCAGCAGCTGGACAGAAGGGAACTATGGCTACACCTTC
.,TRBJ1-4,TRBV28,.,CASSLAGNEKLFF,TGTGCCAGCAGTTTGGCCGGGAATGAAAAACTGTTTTTT
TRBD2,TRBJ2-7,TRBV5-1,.,CASSLNQAGDEQYF,TGCGCCAGCAGCTTGAATCAAGCGGGGGATGAGCAGTACTTC